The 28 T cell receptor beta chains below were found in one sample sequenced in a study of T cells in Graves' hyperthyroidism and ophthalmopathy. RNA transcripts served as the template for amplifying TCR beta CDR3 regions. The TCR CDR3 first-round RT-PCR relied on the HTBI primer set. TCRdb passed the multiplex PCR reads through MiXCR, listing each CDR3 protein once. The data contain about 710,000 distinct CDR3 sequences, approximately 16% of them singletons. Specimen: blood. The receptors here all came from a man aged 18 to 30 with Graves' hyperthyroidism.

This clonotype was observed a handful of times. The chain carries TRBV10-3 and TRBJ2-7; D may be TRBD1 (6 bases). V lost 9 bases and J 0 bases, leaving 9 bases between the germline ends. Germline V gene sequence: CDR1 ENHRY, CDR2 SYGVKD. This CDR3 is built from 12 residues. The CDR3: CAMGTSSYEQYF. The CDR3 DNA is TGTGCCATGGGGACATCCTCCTACGAGCAGTACTTC.

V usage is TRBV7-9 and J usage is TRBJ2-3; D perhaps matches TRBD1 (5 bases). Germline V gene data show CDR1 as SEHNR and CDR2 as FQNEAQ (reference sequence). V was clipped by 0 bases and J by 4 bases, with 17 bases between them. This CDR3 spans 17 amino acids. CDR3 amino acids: CASSLAKTVLGSDTQYF. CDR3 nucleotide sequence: TGTGCCAGCAGCTTAGCCAAGACAGTTCTGGGGTCAGATACGCAGTATTTT.

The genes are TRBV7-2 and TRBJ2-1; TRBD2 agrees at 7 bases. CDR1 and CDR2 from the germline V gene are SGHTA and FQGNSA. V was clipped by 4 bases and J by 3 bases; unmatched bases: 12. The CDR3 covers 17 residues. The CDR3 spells CASSWGALAALYNEQFF. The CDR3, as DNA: TGTGCCAGCAGCTGGGGTGCTCTAGCGGCACTCTACAATGAGCAGTTCTTC.

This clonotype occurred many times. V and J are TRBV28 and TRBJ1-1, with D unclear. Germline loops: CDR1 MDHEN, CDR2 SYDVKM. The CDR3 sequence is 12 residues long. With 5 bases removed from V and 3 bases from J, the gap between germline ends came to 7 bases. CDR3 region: CASSKGYTEAFF. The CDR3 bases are TGTGCCAGCAGTAAAGGGTACACTGAAGCTTTCTTT.

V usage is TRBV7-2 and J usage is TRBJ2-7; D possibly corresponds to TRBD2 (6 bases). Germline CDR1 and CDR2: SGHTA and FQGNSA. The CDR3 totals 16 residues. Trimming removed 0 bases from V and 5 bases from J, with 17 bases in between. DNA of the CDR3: TGTGCCAGCAGCTTAGCGCACGGGGGAGTAAGGAACGAGCAGTACTTC. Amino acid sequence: CASSLAHGGVRNEQYF.

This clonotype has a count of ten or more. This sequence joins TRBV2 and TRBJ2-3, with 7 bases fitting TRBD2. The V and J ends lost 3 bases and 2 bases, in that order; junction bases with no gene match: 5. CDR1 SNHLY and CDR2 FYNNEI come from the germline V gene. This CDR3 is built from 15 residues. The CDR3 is CASSEKRGLTDTQYF. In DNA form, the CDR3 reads TGTGCCAGCAGTGAGAAGCGGGGACTCACAGATACGCAGTATTTT.

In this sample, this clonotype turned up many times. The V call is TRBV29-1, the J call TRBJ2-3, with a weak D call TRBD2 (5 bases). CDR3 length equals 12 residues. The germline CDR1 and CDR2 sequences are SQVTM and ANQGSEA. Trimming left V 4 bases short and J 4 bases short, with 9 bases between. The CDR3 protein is CSVVRTSDTQYF. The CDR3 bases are TGCAGCGTTGTGAGGACTTCAGATACGCAGTATTTT.

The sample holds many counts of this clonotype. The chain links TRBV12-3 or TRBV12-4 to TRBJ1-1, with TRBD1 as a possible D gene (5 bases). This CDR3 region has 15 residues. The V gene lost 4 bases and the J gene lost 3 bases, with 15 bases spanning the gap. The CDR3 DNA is TGTGCCAGCAGTTCCCCCGGGGGGATCGACACTGAAGCTTTCTTT. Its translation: CASSSPGGIDTEAFF.

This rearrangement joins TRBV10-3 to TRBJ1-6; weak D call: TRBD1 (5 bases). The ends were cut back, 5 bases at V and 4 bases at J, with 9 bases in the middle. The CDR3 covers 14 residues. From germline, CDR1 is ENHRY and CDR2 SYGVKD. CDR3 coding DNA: TGTGCCATCAGTCGGGACCTTTATAATTCACCCCTCCACTTT. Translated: CAISRDLYNSPLHF.

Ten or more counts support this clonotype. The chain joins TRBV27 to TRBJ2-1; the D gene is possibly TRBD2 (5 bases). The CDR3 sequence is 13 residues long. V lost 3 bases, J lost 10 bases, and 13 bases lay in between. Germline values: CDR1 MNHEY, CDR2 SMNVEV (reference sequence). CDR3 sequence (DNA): TGTGCCAGCAGTTTGGACTCGGAAATCGAGCAGTTCTTC. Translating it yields CASSLDSEIEQFF.

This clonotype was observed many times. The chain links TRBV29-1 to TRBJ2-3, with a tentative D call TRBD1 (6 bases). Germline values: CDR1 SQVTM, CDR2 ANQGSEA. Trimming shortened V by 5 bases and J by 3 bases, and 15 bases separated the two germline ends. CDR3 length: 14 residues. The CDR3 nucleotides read TGCAGCGTTCTCGAACAGGGTTTGACAGATACGCAGTATTTT. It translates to CSVLEQGLTDTQYF.

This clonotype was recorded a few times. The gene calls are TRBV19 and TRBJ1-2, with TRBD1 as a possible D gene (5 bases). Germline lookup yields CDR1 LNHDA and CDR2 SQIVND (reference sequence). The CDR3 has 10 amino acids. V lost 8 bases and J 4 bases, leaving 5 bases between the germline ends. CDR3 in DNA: TGTGCCAGTGGGGGCTATGGCTACACCTTC. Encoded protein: CASGGYGYTF.

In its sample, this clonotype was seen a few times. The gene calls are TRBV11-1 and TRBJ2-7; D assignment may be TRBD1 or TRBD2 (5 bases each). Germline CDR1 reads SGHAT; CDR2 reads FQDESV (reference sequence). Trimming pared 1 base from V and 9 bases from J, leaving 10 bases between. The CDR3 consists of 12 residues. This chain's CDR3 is CASSLDWGRQYF. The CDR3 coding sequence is TGTGCCAGCAGCTTAGACTGGGGGAGGCAGTACTTC.

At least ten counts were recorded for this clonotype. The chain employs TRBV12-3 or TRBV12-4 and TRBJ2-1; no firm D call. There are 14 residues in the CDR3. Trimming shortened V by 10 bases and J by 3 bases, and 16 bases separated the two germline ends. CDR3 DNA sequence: TGTGCCATAAAGGGCGTGGGGAACTACAATGAGCAGTTCTTC. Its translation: CAIKGVGNYNEQFF.

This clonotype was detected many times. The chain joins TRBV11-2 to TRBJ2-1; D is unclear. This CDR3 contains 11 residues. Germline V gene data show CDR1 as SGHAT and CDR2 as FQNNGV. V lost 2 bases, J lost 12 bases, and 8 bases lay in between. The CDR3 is CASSLPRGQFF. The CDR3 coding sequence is TGTGCCAGCAGCTTACCCCGCGGGCAGTTCTTC. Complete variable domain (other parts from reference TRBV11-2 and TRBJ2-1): EAGVAQSPRYKIIEKRQSVAFWCNPISGHATLYWYQQILGQGPKLLIQFQNNGVVDDSQLPKDRFSAERLKGVDSTLKIQPAKLEDSAVYLCASSLPRGQFFGPGTRLTVL.

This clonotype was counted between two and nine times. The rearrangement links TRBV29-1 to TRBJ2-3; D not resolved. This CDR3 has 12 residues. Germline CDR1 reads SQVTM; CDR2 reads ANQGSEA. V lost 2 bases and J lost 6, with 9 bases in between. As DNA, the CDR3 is TGCAGCGTTGAACTTCCCCAGGATACGCAGTATTTT. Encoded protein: CSVELPQDTQYF.

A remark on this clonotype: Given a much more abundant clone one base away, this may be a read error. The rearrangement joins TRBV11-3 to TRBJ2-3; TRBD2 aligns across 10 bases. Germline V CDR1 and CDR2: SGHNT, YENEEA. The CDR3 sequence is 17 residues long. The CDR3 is CAGSFTLAGVGPDTQYF. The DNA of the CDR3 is TGTGCCGGCAGCTTCACCCTAGCGGGAGTAGGCCCAGATACGCAGTATTTT.

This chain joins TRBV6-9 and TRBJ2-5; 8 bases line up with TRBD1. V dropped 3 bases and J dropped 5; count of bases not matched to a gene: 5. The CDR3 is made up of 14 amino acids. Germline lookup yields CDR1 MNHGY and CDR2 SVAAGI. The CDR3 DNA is TGTGCCAGCAGTTACCTCGACAGGGGCGAGACCCAGTACTTC. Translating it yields CASSYLDRGETQYF.

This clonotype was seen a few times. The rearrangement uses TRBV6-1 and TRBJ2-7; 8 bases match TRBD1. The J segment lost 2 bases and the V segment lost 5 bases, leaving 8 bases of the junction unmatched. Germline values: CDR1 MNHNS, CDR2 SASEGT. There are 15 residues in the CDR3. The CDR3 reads CASSYWTGTAYEQYF. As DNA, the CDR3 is TGTGCCAGCAGTTATTGGACAGGGACGGCCTACGAGCAGTACTTC.

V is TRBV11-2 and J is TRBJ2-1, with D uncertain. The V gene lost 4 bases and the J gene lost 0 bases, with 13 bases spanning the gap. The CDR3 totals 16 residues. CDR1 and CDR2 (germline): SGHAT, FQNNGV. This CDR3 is CASSSQMIPSYNEQFF. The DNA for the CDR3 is TGTGCCAGCAGCTCCCAGATGATCCCCTCCTACAATGAGCAGTTCTTC.

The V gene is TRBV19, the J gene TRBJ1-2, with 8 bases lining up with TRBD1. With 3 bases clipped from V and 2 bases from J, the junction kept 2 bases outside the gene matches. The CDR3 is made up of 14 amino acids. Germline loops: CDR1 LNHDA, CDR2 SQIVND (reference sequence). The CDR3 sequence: CASSIRQGNYGYTF. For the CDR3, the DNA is TGTGCCAGTAGTATCCGACAGGGGAACTATGGCTACACCTTC.

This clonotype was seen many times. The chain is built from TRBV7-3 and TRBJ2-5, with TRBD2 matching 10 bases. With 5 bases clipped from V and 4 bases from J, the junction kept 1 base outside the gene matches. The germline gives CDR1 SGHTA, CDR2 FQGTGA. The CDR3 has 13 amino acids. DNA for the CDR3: TGTGCCAGCAGCCTAGCGGGAGCAGAGACCCAGTACTTC. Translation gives CASSLAGAETQYF.

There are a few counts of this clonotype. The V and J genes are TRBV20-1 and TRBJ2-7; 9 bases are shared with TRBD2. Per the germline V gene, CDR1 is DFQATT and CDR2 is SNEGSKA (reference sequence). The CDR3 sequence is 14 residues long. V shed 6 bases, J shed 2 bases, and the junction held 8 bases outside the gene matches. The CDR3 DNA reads TGCAGTGCCATGGAGGCGGGAGGGACCTACGAGCAGTACTTC. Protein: CSAMEAGGTYEQYF.

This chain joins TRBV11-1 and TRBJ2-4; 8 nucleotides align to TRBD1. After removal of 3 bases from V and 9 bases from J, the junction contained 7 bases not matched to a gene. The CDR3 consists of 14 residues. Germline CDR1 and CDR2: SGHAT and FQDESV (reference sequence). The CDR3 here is CASSFQGARGIQYF. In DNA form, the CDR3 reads TGTGCCAGCAGCTTTCAGGGGGCGCGCGGCATTCAGTACTTC.

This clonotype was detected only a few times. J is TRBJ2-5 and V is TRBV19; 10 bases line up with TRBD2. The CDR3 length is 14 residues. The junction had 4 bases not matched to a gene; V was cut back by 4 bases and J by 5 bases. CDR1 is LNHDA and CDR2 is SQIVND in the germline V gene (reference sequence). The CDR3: CASSTSGGPETQYF. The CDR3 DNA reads TGTGCCAGTAGTACTAGCGGGGGTCCCGAGACCCAGTACTTC.

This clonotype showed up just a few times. The CDR3 nucleotides read TGCAGTGCCACTCCGGGACAGGGGGCGCGAACTGAAGCTTTCTTT. Protein: CSATPGQGARTEAFF. The chain carries TRBV20-1 and TRBJ1-1; 12 bases line up with TRBD1. The CDR3 spans 15 residues. Germline CDR1 reads DFQATT; CDR2 reads SNEGSKA (reference sequence). J lost 5 bases, V lost 6 bases, and 10 bases had no gene match.

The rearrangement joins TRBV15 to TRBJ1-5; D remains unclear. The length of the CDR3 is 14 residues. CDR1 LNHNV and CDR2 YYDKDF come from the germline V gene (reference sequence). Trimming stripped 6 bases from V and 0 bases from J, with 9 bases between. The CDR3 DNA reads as TGTGCCACCAGGGTAGGCTTTAGCAATCAGCCCCAGCATTTT. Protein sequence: CATRVGFSNQPQHF.

The CDR3 coding sequence is TGTGCCAGCTCCGCGACAGGGCGGAGAGCAGATACGCAGTATTTT. Its protein is CASSATGRRADTQYF. The chain is built from TRBV18 and TRBJ2-3; 7 bases line up with TRBD1. After removal of 6 bases from V and 4 bases from J, the junction contained 10 bases not matched to a gene. Looked up from germline, CDR1 is KGHSH and CDR2 is LQKENI. The CDR3 totals 15 residues.